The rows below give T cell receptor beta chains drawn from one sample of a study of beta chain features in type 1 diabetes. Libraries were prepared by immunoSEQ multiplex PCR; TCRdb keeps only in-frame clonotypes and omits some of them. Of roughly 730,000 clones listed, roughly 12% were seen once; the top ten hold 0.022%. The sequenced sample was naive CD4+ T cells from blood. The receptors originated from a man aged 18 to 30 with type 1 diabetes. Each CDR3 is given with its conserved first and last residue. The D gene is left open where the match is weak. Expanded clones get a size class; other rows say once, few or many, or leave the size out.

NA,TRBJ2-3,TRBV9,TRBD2,CASSARTSGGTDTQYF,TGTGCCAGCAGCGCCCGGACTAGCGGGGGCACAGATACGCAGTATTTT
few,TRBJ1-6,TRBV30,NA,CAWSSGGNSPLHF,TGTGCCTGGTCATCGGGAGGGAATTCACCCCTCCACTTT
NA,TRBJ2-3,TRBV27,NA,CASSYTGYTDTQYF,TGTGCCAGCAGTTATACAGGGTACACAGATACGCAGTATTTT
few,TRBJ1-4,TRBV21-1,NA,CASSSLQGKGFF,TGTGCCAGCAGCAGCCTCCAGGGGAAAGGGTTTTTT
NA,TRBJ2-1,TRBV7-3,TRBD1,CASAPGPGQGDNEQFF,TGTGCCAGCGCTCCCGGCCCGGGACAGGGGGACAATGAGCAGTTCTTC
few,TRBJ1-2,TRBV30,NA,CAYTFHRGLNYGYTF,TGTGCCTACACTTTCCATCGGGGCCTGAACTATGGCTACACCTTC
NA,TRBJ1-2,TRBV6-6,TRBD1,CASSFGTESYGYTF,TGTGCCAGCAGTTTCGGGACAGAAAGCTATGGCTACACCTTC
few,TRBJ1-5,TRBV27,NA,CASRDRGANSNQPQHF,TGTGCCAGCAGGGACCGGGGCGCAAATAGCAATCAGCCCCAGCATTTT
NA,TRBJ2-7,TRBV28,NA,CASRDRPYEQYF,TGTGCCAGCAGAGACAGACCCTACGAGCAGTACTTC
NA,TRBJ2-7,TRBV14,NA,CASSHGGSEQYF,TGTGCCAGCAGCCATGGAGGGAGTGAGCAGTACTTC
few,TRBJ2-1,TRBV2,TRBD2,CATPRSPRTSAGEQFF,TGTGCCACCCCAAGGTCTCCCAGGACTAGCGCCGGTGAGCAGTTCTTC
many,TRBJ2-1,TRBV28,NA,CASSLLDNEQFF,TGTGCCAGCAGTTTATTGGACAATGAGCAGTTCTTC
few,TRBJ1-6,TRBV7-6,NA,CASSSGREFVSPLHF,TGTGCCAGCAGCTCCGGCAGGGAGTTTGTTTCACCCCTCCACTTT
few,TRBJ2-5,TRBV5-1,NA,CASSQGLLQGRETQYF,TGCGCCAGCAGTCAAGGACTACTTCAGGGGCGAGAGACCCAGTACTTC
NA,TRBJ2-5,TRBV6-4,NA,CASSLRGGPGETQYF,TGTGCCAGCTCCCTACGAGGAGGGCCGGGAGAGACCCAGTACTTC
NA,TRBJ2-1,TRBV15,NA,CATSREGLPLFNEQFF,TGTGCCACCAGCAGAGAAGGACTACCCCTCTTCAATGAGCAGTTCTTC
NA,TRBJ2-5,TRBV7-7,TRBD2,CASSMSGGETQYF,TGTGCTAGCAGCATGTCGGGGGGGGAGACCCAGTACTTC
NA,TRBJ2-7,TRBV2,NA,CASSEGTGGGYEQYF,TGTGCCAGCAGTGAAGGGACAGGCGGGGGATACGAGCAGTACTTC
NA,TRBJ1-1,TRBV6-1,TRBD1,CASSEAPGGDPNTEAFF,TGTGCCAGCAGTGAAGCTCCAGGGGGGGACCCGAACACTGAAGCTTTCTTT
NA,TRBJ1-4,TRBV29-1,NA,CSVASLIGEEKLFF,TGCAGCGTTGCCTCCCTAATCGGGGAGGAAAAACTGTTTTTT
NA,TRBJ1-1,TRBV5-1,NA,CASSLGTLNTEAFF,TGCGCCAGCAGCTTGGGGACATTGAACACTGAAGCTTTCTTT
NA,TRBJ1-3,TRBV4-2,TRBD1,CASSQELQGAGNTIYF,TGTGCCAGCAGCCAAGAGCTCCAGGGGGCTGGAAACACCATATATTTT
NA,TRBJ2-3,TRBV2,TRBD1,CATQGELTDTQYF,TGTGCCACTCAGGGGGAATTAACAGATACGCAGTATTTT
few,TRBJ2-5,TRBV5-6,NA,CASSPSDRQETQYF,TGTGCCAGCAGCCCGAGCGACAGACAAGAGACCCAGTACTTC
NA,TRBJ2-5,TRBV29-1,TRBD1,CSVRQGVQETQYF,TGCAGCGTAAGACAGGGAGTCCAAGAGACCCAGTACTTC
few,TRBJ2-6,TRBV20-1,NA,CSALRYGVLTF,TGCAGTGCACTCCGTTATGGCGTCCTGACTTTC
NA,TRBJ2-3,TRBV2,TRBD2,CASSESLAGADTQYF,TGTGCCAGCAGTGAGTCCCTAGCGGGAGCTGATACGCAGTATTTT
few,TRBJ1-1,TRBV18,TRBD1,CASSPRDRTLNTEAFF,TGTGCCAGCTCACCACGGGACAGGACTCTGAACACTGAAGCTTTCTTT
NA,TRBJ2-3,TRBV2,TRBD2,CASLSETSKDTQYF,TGTGCCAGTCTCTCTGAGACTAGCAAAGATACGCAGTATTTT
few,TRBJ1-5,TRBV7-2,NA,CASSRPGGAQPQHF,TGTGCCAGCAGCCGCCCGGGAGGGGCTCAGCCCCAGCATTTT
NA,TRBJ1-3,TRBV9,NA,CASSPRTETSGNTIYF,TGTGCCAGCAGCCCGCGGACAGAAACCTCTGGAAACACCATATATTTT
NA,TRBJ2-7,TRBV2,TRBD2,CASRDLAGTTKKQYF,TGTGCCAGCAGGGACCTCGCCGGGACTACGAAGAAGCAGTACTTC
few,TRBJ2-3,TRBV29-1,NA,CSGGGPTDTQYF,TGCAGCGGTGGCGGGCCCACAGATACGCAGTATTTT
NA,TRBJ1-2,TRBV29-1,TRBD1,CSVGTGGDYGYTF,TGCAGCGTAGGGACAGGGGGCGATTATGGCTACACCTTC
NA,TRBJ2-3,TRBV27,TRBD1,CASSFFDRANTDTQYF,TGTGCCAGCAGTTTCTTCGACAGGGCTAACACAGATACGCAGTATTTT
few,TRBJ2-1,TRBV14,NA,CASSQVGNEQFF,TGTGCCAGCAGCCAAGTTGGCAATGAGCAGTTCTTC
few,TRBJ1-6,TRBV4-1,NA,CASGPGLSAAPLHF,TGCGCCAGCGGACCCGGGCTCTCAGCGGCACCCCTCCACTTT